The T cell receptor (beta chain) described here comes from a study of blood T cell repertoires in COVID-19 (dated by TCRdb to about 2020). Context from the whole study: Samples covering the acute and convalescent phases of COVID-19 were provided by collaborators in the United States, Italy and Spain. Subjects who had been exposed to COVID-19, were actively infected with it, or had recovered from it provided the deeply sampled blood TCRbeta repertoires that made up the dataset. A de-identified subject ID, COVID-19 status, age in years and sex were almost always included in the sample metadata. The material from the prospective study consisted of cDNA or gDNA derived from T cells, B-cell-depleted T cells, or PBMCs. Samples came from the ongoing ImmuneRACE study (first 160 participants) plus 1,254 subjects from 6 global collaborators. Where available, HLA class I and class II types were taken from metadata supplied by the sample provider and were not determined by assay-based typing. A freely available public database, intended as a resource for researchers studying the immune response to SARS-CoV-2, is where the repertoires were released.

In the prospective study, participants were about 18 to 90 years old, resided in approximately 22 geographic areas of the United States, and were enrolled through a virtual design. To assign participants to cohorts, the prospective study relied on clinical history that participants themselves reported in a screening survey and a study questionnaire. In the prospective study, mobile phlebotomists collected whole blood, serum and a nasopharyngeal or oropharyngeal swab from each participant. Additional blood draws and questionnaires over an approximately two-month period could optionally be provided by prospective study participants. Blood samples from the prospective study were shipped frozen or at room temperature prior to DNA extraction. On this clone: Its antigen remains unidentified. Per-base qualities were not stored, and no clone one base away is much larger.

Results the study describes overall, beyond this receptor: Clinical and demographic metadata were provided uncurated, with the amount varying by source and participant.

TCRbeta CDR3 regions were amplified from genomic DNA using the immunoSEQ Assay, a bias-controlled multiplex PCR. In the source study's methods: The number of nucleated cells in each sample was estimated by amplification of reference gene primers within the assay. To quantify the absolute abundance of each unique TCRbeta CDR3 rearrangement, sequence reads were collapsed and filtered. For each sample, productive Simpson clonality was calculated as the square root of Simpson's diversity index across productive rearrangements. Sourced from immuneACCESS, this table was stored by TCRdb with only in-frame sequences that have V and J called. A share of the clones is absent; for the studies checked, an unresolved V gene accounts for under half, and the remainder has no known explanation. V, J and clone size are those of that table, while D and trimming were read from the DNA. The sample table holds 180,000 or so clones, of which nearly 90% were seen once. The ten biggest clones cover approximately 2.1% of the sample.

The source of this sequence is a woman aged 40 to 50 with acute COVID-19. The sequenced sample consisted of PBMCs or T cells enriched from blood (not recorded which).

CDR3 sequence: CASSVEFVVGGDTQYF. The nucleotide sequence reads TGTGCCAGCAGTGTGGAGTTTGTGGTCGGTGGAGATACGCAGTATTTT. The chain is encoded by TRBV25-1 joined to TRBJ2-3; no D gene is confidently identified. V is clipped by 4 bases and J by 5 bases, and the sequence between their germline boundaries is 19 bases long. The CDR3 sequence holds 16 residues, the cysteine and phenylalanine included. Only the CDR3 DNA is retained, 48 bases long and in frame from the first base. Per the germline V gene, MGHDK is the CDR1 and SYGVNS is the CDR2. The variable domain in full, with residues beyond the CDR3 obtained from the reference TRBV25-1 and TRBJ2-3 genes, is EADIYQTPRYLVIGTGKKITLECSQTMGHDKMYWYQQDPGMELHLIHYSYGVNSTEKGDLSSESTVSRIRTEHFPLTLESARPSHTSQYLCASSVEFVVGGDTQYFGPGTRLTVL.